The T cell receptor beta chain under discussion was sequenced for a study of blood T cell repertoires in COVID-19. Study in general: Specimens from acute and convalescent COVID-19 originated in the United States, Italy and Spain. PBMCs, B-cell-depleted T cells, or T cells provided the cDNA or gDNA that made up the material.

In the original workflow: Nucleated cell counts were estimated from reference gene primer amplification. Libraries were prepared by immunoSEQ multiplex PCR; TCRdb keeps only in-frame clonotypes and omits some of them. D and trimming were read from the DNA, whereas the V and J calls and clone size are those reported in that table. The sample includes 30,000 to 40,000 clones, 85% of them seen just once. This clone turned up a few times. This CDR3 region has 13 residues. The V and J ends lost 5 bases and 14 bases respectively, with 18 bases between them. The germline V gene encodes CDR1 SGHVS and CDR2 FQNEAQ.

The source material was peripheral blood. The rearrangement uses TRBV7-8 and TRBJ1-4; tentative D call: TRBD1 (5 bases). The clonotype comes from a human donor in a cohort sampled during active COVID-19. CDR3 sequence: CASSPPGGFSLFF. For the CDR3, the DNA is TGTGCCAGCAGCCCACCCGGGGGGTTTTCTCTGTTTTTT.